This is a list of T cell receptor beta chains from one sample in a study of vaccination and CD4 T cells after COVID-19. Using its own MiXCR run on the PCR reads, TCRdb lists one record per CDR3 protein. The sample lists thousands of distinct CDR3 sequences, roughly 58% occurring once. These receptors have no identified antigens. The sequenced sample was CD4+ T cells from blood, cultured in vitro. The receptors were sampled from a human donor who had recovered from COVID-19. Both conserved end residues are part of each CDR3. Each record gives: clone size, D gene, V gene, J gene, CDR3 DNA, CDR3 protein. D genes are given only for firm matches. The size entry is marked missing in some rows and otherwise reads once, few, many or a size class.

size: .
D: .
V: TRBV12-3/TRBV12-4
J: TRBJ2-4
DNA: TGTGCCAGCAAGCGAGAGAACATTCAGTACTTC
CDR3: CASKRENIQYF

size: .
D: TRBD2
V: TRBV7-3
J: TRBJ2-2
DNA: TGTGCCAGCAGCTTAACCCCCCCCATACTAGCGGGGGAGGTCACCGGGGAGCTGTTTTTT
CDR3: CASSLTPPILAGEVTGELFF

size: .
D: .
V: TRBV20-1
J: TRBJ2-2
DNA: TGCAGTGCTAGAGATGTGAGACAGGGGACTAGCACCGGGGAGCTGTTTTTT
CDR3: CSARDVRQGTSTGELFF

size: .
D: .
V: TRBV20-1
J: TRBJ1-1
DNA: TGCAGTGCTACAGAATCCACAGGCCTGAACACTGAAGCTTTCTTT
CDR3: CSATESTGLNTEAFF

size: .
D: TRBD1
V: TRBV6-1
J: TRBJ1-4
DNA: TGTGCCAGCAGAAGGACAGGGGTGGGTGAAAAACTGTTTTTT
CDR3: CASRRTGVGEKLFF

size: .
D: .
V: TRBV21-1
J: TRBJ2-2
DNA: TGTGCCAGCAGCAAAGACAGGGGAGCGAACACCGGGGAGCTGTTTTTT
CDR3: CASSKDRGANTGELFF

size: few
D: .
V: TRBV5-1
J: TRBJ2-2
DNA: TGCGCCAGCAGCTTGGAAGCAGGGGCGTCCGGGGAGCTGTTTTTT
CDR3: CASSLEAGASGELFF

size: .
D: TRBD1
V: TRBV28
J: TRBJ2-3
DNA: TGTGCCAGCAGTTTTGGGGGACAGGGTGCAGATACGCAGTATTTT
CDR3: CASSFGGQGADTQYF

size: .
D: .
V: TRBV24-1
J: TRBJ1-2
DNA: TGTGCCACCAGTGATTCCGCGGGTTTCAGCTACACCTTC
CDR3: CATSDSAGFSYTF

size: .
D: .
V: TRBV5-4
J: TRBJ1-1
DNA: TGTGCCAGCAGCTTAGAAGGGATGGGCACTGAAGCTTTCTTT
CDR3: CASSLEGMGTEAFF

size: large
D: .
V: TRBV12-3/TRBV12-4
J: TRBJ2-5
DNA: TGTGCCAGTTTTCCCGAGACCCAGTACTTC
CDR3: CASFPETQYF

size: few
D: .
V: TRBV11-2
J: TRBJ2-5
DNA: TGTGCCAGCAGCCAACGGATCTCCCACGGACCCGGGGAAGAGACCCAGTACTTC
CDR3: CASSQRISHGPGEETQYF

size: .
D: .
V: TRBV12-3/TRBV12-4
J: TRBJ1-1
DNA: TGTGCCAGCAGGGCGGGGGGCGGCACTGAAGCTTTCTTT
CDR3: CASRAGGGTEAFF

size: .
D: .
V: TRBV7-9
J: TRBJ2-3
DNA: TGTGCCAGCAGCTCTACCGGGGGAAGAGCAGATACGCAGTATTTT
CDR3: CASSSTGGRADTQYF

size: .
D: TRBD1
V: TRBV2
J: TRBJ1-6
DNA: TGTGCCAGCAGTGAAGAGGGACAGGGGCCCTCACCCCTCCACTTT
CDR3: CASSEEGQGPSPLHF

size: few
D: TRBD2
V: TRBV7-3
J: TRBJ2-3
DNA: TGTGCCAGCAGCGAGACTAGCGGGTGGGGCCCAGATACGCAGTATTTT
CDR3: CASSETSGWGPDTQYF

size: .
D: TRBD1
V: TRBV7-2
J: TRBJ2-7
DNA: TGTGCCAGTTTGGATCGACAGGGCTACTCCTACGAGCAGTACTTC
CDR3: CASLDRQGYSYEQYF

size: .
D: .
V: TRBV7-7
J: TRBJ2-5
DNA: TGTGCCAGCAGCCCCCTGGGGGGCGTCGAGACCCAGTACTTC
CDR3: CASSPLGGVETQYF

size: few
D: TRBD1
V: TRBV12-3/TRBV12-4
J: TRBJ2-5
DNA: TGTGCCAGCAGTCGGGACAGGGGGCGTCAAGAGACCCAGTACTTC
CDR3: CASSRDRGRQETQYF

size: .
D: .
V: TRBV28
J: TRBJ2-1
DNA: TGTGCCAGCTTAGGACAGCCAAGCTCCTACAATGAGCAGTTCTTC
CDR3: CASLGQPSSYNEQFF

size: .
D: TRBD1
V: TRBV24-1
J: TRBJ2-1
DNA: TGTGCCACCAGTGACCGGGACAGAAACTACAATGAGCAGTTCTTC
CDR3: CATSDRDRNYNEQFF

size: .
D: .
V: TRBV28
J: TRBJ1-2
DNA: TGTGCCAGCAGAGGGGCTACTAACTATGGCTACACCTTC
CDR3: CASRGATNYGYTF

size: .
D: .
V: TRBV27
J: TRBJ1-1
DNA: TGTGCCAGCAGTTTATTCGGGGGGAACACTGAAGCTTTCTTT
CDR3: CASSLFGGNTEAFF

size: .
D: .
V: TRBV6-5
J: TRBJ2-1
DNA: TGTGCCAGCAGTTCCCTGGGGAGTCACTCCTACAATGAGCAGTTCTTC
CDR3: CASSSLGSHSYNEQFF

size: .
D: .
V: TRBV12-3/TRBV12-4
J: TRBJ2-5
DNA: TGTGCCAGCAGCCAGGGGATTGGGGAGACCCAGTACTTC
CDR3: CASSQGIGETQYF

size: few
D: .
V: TRBV2
J: TRBJ1-1
DNA: TGTGCCAGCAGTGGCTTACAGATGAACACTGAAGCTTTCTTT
CDR3: CASSGLQMNTEAFF

size: .
D: .
V: TRBV11-2
J: TRBJ2-5
DNA: TGTGCCAGCAGCTTAGTACGTTACTCGGGGGGCCGATGGGCCAGGGAAGAGACCCAGTACTTC
CDR3: CASSLVRYSGGRWAREETQYF

size: .
D: TRBD2
V: TRBV6-1
J: TRBJ2-1
DNA: TGTGCCAGCAGTGAAGCTAGCGGGGGCGCCTACAATGAGCAGTTCTTC
CDR3: CASSEASGGAYNEQFF

size: .
D: .
V: TRBV28
J: TRBJ1-1
DNA: TGTGCCAGCAGTTTAGGGGGCCGATTGAACACTGAAGCTTTCTTT
CDR3: CASSLGGRLNTEAFF

size: few
D: .
V: TRBV11-2
J: TRBJ2-3
DNA: TGTGCCAGCAGCTTCACAGGGCCAGATACGCAGTATTTT
CDR3: CASSFTGPDTQYF

size: .
D: TRBD1
V: TRBV6-5
J: TRBJ2-3
DNA: TGTGCCAGCAGTTACCCGACAGGGGGAAAGGATACGCAGTATTTT
CDR3: CASSYPTGGKDTQYF

size: .
D: .
V: TRBV10-3
J: TRBJ1-1
DNA: TGTGCCATCAAGAGGGCGGGGGACACTGAAGCTTTCTTT
CDR3: CAIKRAGDTEAFF

size: once
D: .
V: TRBV7-2
J: TRBJ2-5
DNA: TGTGCCAGCAGCTTATCTCCCAGGGTGGAACAAGAGACCCAGTACTTC
CDR3: CASSLSPRVEQETQYF

size: few
D: .
V: TRBV6-1
J: TRBJ1-2
DNA: TGTGCCAGCAGCCCAGGGTTGGTTAACTATGGCTACACCTTC
CDR3: CASSPGLVNYGYTF

size: .
D: .
V: TRBV20-1
J: TRBJ2-7
DNA: TGCAGTGCTCGAATTGCGACATCCCTGTCGCAGTACTTC
CDR3: CSARIATSLSQYF

size: .
D: TRBD1
V: TRBV20-1
J: TRBJ1-1
DNA: TGCAGTGCCCCGGACAGGGACACTGAAGCTTTCTTT
CDR3: CSAPDRDTEAFF

size: few
D: .
V: TRBV7-2
J: TRBJ1-2
DNA: TGTGCCAGCAGAATAGGAGAGCCCTATGGCTACACCTTC
CDR3: CASRIGEPYGYTF

size: few
D: TRBD2
V: TRBV20-1
J: TRBJ2-1
DNA: TGCAGTGCTAGGGGACTAGCGGCCTCCTACAATGAGCAGTTCTTC
CDR3: CSARGLAASYNEQFF

size: .
D: .
V: TRBV6-1
J: TRBJ2-4
DNA: TGTGCCAGCAGTCTACGACAGAGCTTAGCCAAAAACATTCAGTACTTC
CDR3: CASSLRQSLAKNIQYF

size: .
D: TRBD1
V: TRBV20-1
J: TRBJ1-2
DNA: TGCAGTGCCCTGGCCGGGACAGGGCGGCGAGGCTACACCTTC
CDR3: CSALAGTGRRGYTF

size: few
D: .
V: TRBV6-1
J: TRBJ1-1
DNA: TGTGCCAGCAGTCAACATTCCCCGGCAGGGAACACTGAAGCTTTCTTT
CDR3: CASSQHSPAGNTEAFF

size: few
D: .
V: TRBV7-8
J: TRBJ1-6
DNA: TGTGCCAGCAGCCAGAAGGGAGCAAGTAATTCACCCCTCCACTTT
CDR3: CASSQKGASNSPLHF

size: .
D: TRBD1
V: TRBV9
J: TRBJ1-2
DNA: TGTGCCAGCAGCTTACAGGGGGAGGTCTATGGCTACACCTTC
CDR3: CASSLQGEVYGYTF

size: .
D: TRBD1
V: TRBV6-1
J: TRBJ2-7
DNA: TGTGCCAGCAGCCCGCTAACCGGGACAGGGGGGAGTGAGCAGTACTTC
CDR3: CASSPLTGTGGSEQYF

size: .
D: .
V: TRBV24-1
J: TRBJ1-2
DNA: TGTGCCACCAGTGGGGGGAACAGCCAGACCTATGGCTACACCTTC
CDR3: CATSGGNSQTYGYTF

size: .
D: .
V: TRBV7-2
J: TRBJ2-3
DNA: TGTGCCAGCAGCTTAGCGCCTGTCACAGATACGCAGTATTTT
CDR3: CASSLAPVTDTQYF

size: .
D: .
V: TRBV19
J: TRBJ2-5
DNA: TGTGCCAGTAGCCCGGGGGCTAGCAGTCAAGAGACCCAGTACTTC
CDR3: CASSPGASSQETQYF

size: .
D: TRBD1
V: TRBV19
J: TRBJ1-5
DNA: TGTGCCAGTAGTATAAGCAGTCGGGGACAGATTAAGCCCCAGCATTTT
CDR3: CASSISSRGQIKPQHF

size: .
D: TRBD2
V: TRBV28
J: TRBJ2-7
DNA: TGTGCCAGCAGTTCCGGAAGACTAGCCAGCTCCTACGAGCAGTACTTC
CDR3: CASSSGRLASSYEQYF

size: .
D: TRBD1
V: TRBV10-3
J: TRBJ1-3
DNA: TGTGCCATCAGTGAGGATCTGGGGACAGGGCGGATGAGTCGAAACACCATATATTTT
CDR3: CAISEDLGTGRMSRNTIYF

size: .
D: TRBD1
V: TRBV29-1
J: TRBJ2-1
DNA: TGCAGCTGCAATGAGGACAGGGTGCTAAGGGATGAGCAGTTCTTC
CDR3: CSCNEDRVLRDEQFF

size: .
D: TRBD1
V: TRBV6-5
J: TRBJ2-3
DNA: TGTGCCAGCAGTTATGGGCTCGACAGGGCAGCAGATACGCAGTATTTT
CDR3: CASSYGLDRAADTQYF

size: once
D: .
V: TRBV7-2
J: TRBJ2-5
DNA: TGTGCCAGCAGCCAAGTAGGGCTAGCCGAGACCCAGTACTTC
CDR3: CASSQVGLAETQYF

size: .
D: .
V: TRBV20-1
J: TRBJ1-2
DNA: TGCAGTGCTAGAGATCTATTAGGGGCCAGTTATGGCTACACCTTC
CDR3: CSARDLLGASYGYTF

size: .
D: TRBD1
V: TRBV6-1
J: TRBJ2-7
DNA: TGTGCCAGCCGTCCGGGACAGGGACTCTACGAGCAGTACTTC
CDR3: CASRPGQGLYEQYF

size: .
D: .
V: TRBV18
J: TRBJ1-1
DNA: TGTGCCAGCTCACCGCGGGTCGGGGGGGGAAACACTGAAGCTTTCTTT
CDR3: CASSPRVGGGNTEAFF